These 28 T cell receptor beta chains came from one sample sequenced in a study of T cell repertoires in cytomegalovirus infection. MiXCR, applied by TCRdb to the reads, yields one record per CDR3 protein. Of over 250,000 distinct CDR3 sequences in the sample, around 20% are singletons; the top ten hold 15% to 20%. Their antigens are not known. Sequences were derived from cultured PBMCs, sampled from culture after CMV antigen stimulation. Receptor source: a human donor in good health (CMV status not recorded). Some clones in this sample may be carry-over from other donors' samples.

V usage is TRBV6-1 and J usage is TRBJ1-4, with unresolved D. Deletions cut 0 bases from V and 10 bases from J, with 18 bases between. CDR3 length: 16 amino acids. Germline lookup yields CDR1 MNHNS and CDR2 SASEGT. CDR3 region: CASSEARGSKFGKLFF. The DNA of the CDR3 is TGTGCCAGCAGTGAAGCCCGTGGCAGTAAGTTTGGAAAACTGTTTTTT.

At least ten counts were recorded for this clonotype. V is TRBV6-5 and J is TRBJ2-3, with D unresolved. Germline CDR1 reads MNHEY; CDR2 reads SVGAGI. V was trimmed by 1 base and J by 1 base, leaving 12 bases between them. The CDR3 is made up of 16 amino acids. The chain's CDR3 is CASSYLRHRGTDTQYF. The CDR3 DNA reads TGTGCCAGCAGTTACTTAAGGCACCGCGGCACAGATACGCAGTATTTT.

In DNA form, the CDR3 reads TGTGCCAGCACCTTGGGACACCAACCCTTCCAGCAGTACTTC. It yields the protein CASTLGHQPFQQYF. This rearrangement joins TRBV12-3 or TRBV12-4 to TRBJ2-7, with D possibly matching TRBD1 (6 bases). The CDR3 extends over 14 amino acids. V was cut by 7 bases and J by 8 bases, with 21 bases left in between.

This clonotype was observed at least ten times. The chain has TRBV12-3 or TRBV12-4 and TRBJ1-2; D is undetermined. Trimming removed 5 bases at V and 3 bases at J, with 10 bases between. This CDR3 contains 13 residues. The CDR3 DNA reads TGTGCCAGCAGTCTTTCGAAGGACTATGGCTACACCTTC. Its protein product is CASSLSKDYGYTF.

The chain couples TRBV12-3 or TRBV12-4 to TRBJ2-1; tentatively, D is TRBD2 (5 bases). V gave up 2 bases and J gave up 4 bases, with 9 bases separating them. This CDR3 spans 14 amino acids. The CDR3 loop reads CASSLLAHYNEQFF. The CDR3 DNA sequence: TGTGCCAGCAGTTTATTAGCGCATTACAATGAGCAGTTCTTC.

This clonotype was observed a handful of times. The V and J genes are TRBV6-5 and TRBJ2-7; a weak D match, TRBD2 (6 bases). Trimming removed 9 bases from V and 0 bases from J, with 12 bases in between. Germline assignment: CDR1 MNHEY and CDR2 SVGAGI. The CDR3 sequence is 13 residues long. CDR3 in amino acids: CASGRDLSYEQYF. The CDR3 DNA follows: TGTGCCAGTGGGCGGGACCTCTCCTACGAGCAGTACTTC.

The rearrangement links TRBV5-4 to TRBJ2-2; perhaps D is TRBD1 or TRBD2 (5 bases each). V gave up 1 base and J gave up 4 bases, with 20 bases separating them. Germline-derived CDR1 and CDR2 are SGHNT and YYREEE (reference sequence). This CDR3 has 18 residues. In DNA form, the CDR3 reads TGTGCCAGCAGCTTGTTTCCGGTTGGAGCAGGGACCACCGGGGAGCTGTTTTTT. It encodes CASSLFPVGAGTTGELFF.

This clonotype came up many times. This chain joins TRBV7-2 and TRBJ1-4, with D perhaps TRBD1 (5 bases). Deletions cut 5 bases from V and 2 bases from J, with 9 bases between. From germline, CDR1 is SGHTA and CDR2 FQGNSA. CDR3 length: 14 amino acids. The CDR3 region is CASSPRATNEKLFF. The CDR3 nucleotides read TGTGCCAGCAGCCCCAGGGCGACTAATGAAAAACTGTTTTTT.

V and J are TRBV7-6 and TRBJ2-1, with 9 bases fitting TRBD2. Germline values: CDR1 SGHVS, CDR2 FNYEAQ. The CDR3 loop spans 18 amino acids. With V trimmed by 1 base and J by 3 bases, 10 bases remained unmatched. DNA for the CDR3: TGTGCCAGCAGCTTAGGATATAGCCTAGCGGGACTCTACAATGAGCAGTTCTTC. Protein: CASSLGYSLAGLYNEQFF.

This clonotype was seen a handful of times. The V call is TRBV4-1, the J call TRBJ1-2; maybe TRBD1 (5 bases). This CDR3 has 14 amino acids. Germline V gives CDR1 MGHRA, CDR2 YSYEKL. V was pared by 3 bases and J by 8 bases, with 16 bases between. CDR3 sequence (DNA): TGCGCCAGCAGCCAGGCCCTCAGGGCTGGCGGCTACACCTTC. This sequence encodes CASSQALRAGGYTF.

This clonotype is labeled medium-sized. The chain uses TRBV12-3 or TRBV12-4 and TRBJ1-1, with TRBD1 matching over 7 bases. The CDR3 sequence is 11 residues long. The V and J ends lost 3 bases and 11 bases, in that order; junction bases with no gene match: 3. CDR3 amino acids: CASSFARGAFF. The CDR3 nucleotides read TGTGCCAGCAGTTTTGCCAGGGGGGCTTTCTTT.

The rearrangement links TRBV27 to TRBJ1-2; TRBD1 agrees at 8 bases. Germline lookup yields CDR1 MNHEY and CDR2 SMNVEV (reference sequence). The V gene end was trimmed by 4 bases and the J gene end by 0 bases; junction bases not matched to a gene: 13. The CDR3 sequence is 18 residues long. The CDR3 DNA follows: TGTGCCAGCAGTTCCAGTCGGACAGGGCAGAGAGCTAACTATGGCTACACCTTC. It is translated as CASSSSRTGQRANYGYTF.

This chain joins TRBV5-1 and TRBJ2-6; TRBD1 matches 7 bases. V trimming: 4 bases; J trimming: 4 bases; junction bases outside the gene matches: 8. The CDR3 length is 16 residues. CDR1 is SGHRS and CDR2 is YFSETQ in the germline V gene. CDR3 in DNA: TGCGCCAGCAGCGCCACGACAGGGTCCGGGGCCAACGTCCTGACTTTC. Protein sequence: CASSATTGSGANVLTF.

This clonotype was detected only once. The chain carries TRBV5-1 and TRBJ2-1, with TRBD2 matching 7 bases. The length of the CDR3 is 14 residues. CDR1 SGHRS and CDR2 YFSETQ come from the germline V gene. J gave up 5 bases and V 4 bases, and 6 bases lay outside the gene matches. CDR3 in amino acids: CASSERDYNNEQFF. As DNA, the CDR3 is TGCGCCAGCAGCGAGAGGGACTACAACAATGAGCAGTTCTTC. The full variable domain, with the rest looked up from reference TRBV5-1 and TRBJ2-1, is KAGVTQTPRYLIKTRGQQVTLSCSPISGHRSVSWYQQTPGQGLQFLFEYFSETQRNKGNFPGRFSGRQFSNSRSEMNVSTLELGDSALYLCASSERDYNNEQFFGPGTRLTVL.

The chain joins TRBV12-3 or TRBV12-4 to TRBJ1-1; D ambiguous. Trimming removed 2 bases from V and 7 bases from J, with 20 bases in between. This CDR3 spans 16 amino acids. As DNA, the CDR3 is TGTGCCAGCAGTTTAACGGCGGACGGGCTTAGGTTTGAAGCTTTCTTT. As protein: CASSLTADGLRFEAFF.

The chain couples TRBV6-1 to TRBJ2-1; tentative D call: TRBD2 (5 bases). The CDR3 totals 17 residues. CDR1 and CDR2 (germline): MNHNS, SASEGT. V lost 5 bases and J lost 5, with 22 bases in between. CDR3 coding DNA: TGTGCCAGCAGTACCTTCGAGGGTGAGCCCCTGGACAATGAGCAGTTCTTC. It encodes CASSTFEGEPLDNEQFF.

The CDR3 DNA reads TGCAGTGCTAGAGATAACGGACAGGGGAACACTGAAGCTTTCTTT. The encoded protein is CSARDNGQGNTEAFF. This chain uses TRBV20-1 with TRBJ1-1, with 8 bases lining up with TRBD1. Germline V lookup: CDR1 DFQATT, CDR2 SNEGSKA (reference sequence). This CDR3 region has 15 residues. Trimming cost V 0 bases and J 1 base; bases outside gene matches: 4.

The sample holds a few counts of this clonotype. The gene calls are TRBV20-1 and TRBJ1-5; D is perhaps TRBD1 (6 bases). The CDR3 runs to 12 residues. Germline V CDR1 and CDR2: DFQATT, SNEGSKA (reference sequence). Trimming left V 4 bases short and J 2 bases short, with 6 bases between. The CDR3, as DNA: TGCAGTGCTAACAGGGGCAATCAGCCCCAGCATTTT. This codes for CSANRGNQPQHF.

The chain links TRBV12-3 or TRBV12-4 to TRBJ1-1; D gene ambiguous. The CDR3 runs to 13 residues. Trimming shortened V by 11 bases and J by 5 bases, and 18 bases separated the two germline ends. Here the CDR3 reads CASIPRVGTEAFF. The DNA for the CDR3 is TGTGCCTCTATACCCCGGGTGGGGACTGAAGCTTTCTTT.

The chain is built from TRBV29-1 and TRBJ1-1; 8 positions agree with TRBD1. This CDR3 region has 13 residues. Per the germline V gene, CDR1 is SQVTM and CDR2 is ANQGSEA. J was trimmed by 4 bases and V by 6 bases; bases with no gene match: 7. CDR3 sequence: CSVEDRAVTEAFF. The CDR3 DNA follows: TGCAGCGTCGAGGACAGGGCTGTCACTGAAGCTTTCTTT.

This clonotype was counted many times. The genes are TRBV7-9 and TRBJ2-1; 8 bases fit TRBD2. This CDR3 contains 15 residues. J gave up 7 bases and V 5 bases, and 10 bases lay outside the gene matches. The germline V gene encodes CDR1 SEHNR and CDR2 FQNEAQ (reference sequence). The CDR3 here is CASSVTSGWGNEQFF. The CDR3 region has the DNA TGTGCCAGCAGCGTTACTAGCGGTTGGGGAAATGAGCAGTTCTTC. Full variable domain (remainder filled in from reference TRBV7-9 and TRBJ2-1): DTGVSQNPRHKITKRGQNVTFRCDPISEHNRLYWYRQTLGQGPEFLTYFQNEAQLEKSRLLSDRFSAERPKGSFSTLEIQRTEQGDSAMYLCASSVTSGWGNEQFFGPGTRLTVL.

Here the CDR3 reads CASRLMDEQFF. The CDR3, as DNA: TGTGCCAGCAGGCTTATGGATGAGCAGTTCTTC. The chain has TRBV12-3 or TRBV12-4 and TRBJ2-1, with no clear D. This CDR3 region has 11 residues. With 6 bases removed from V and 8 bases from J, the gap between germline ends came to 8 bases.

J is TRBJ2-2 and V is TRBV7-9; perhaps D is TRBD1 or TRBD2 (5 bases each). Trimming removed 10 bases at V and 1 base at J, with 13 bases between. CDR3 length: 14 residues. Germline V gives CDR1 SEHNR, CDR2 FQNEAQ (reference sequence). The CDR3 DNA reads TGTGCCACCCCGGGGCTTTTGAACACCGGGGAGCTGTTTTTT. Its translation is CATPGLLNTGELFF.

The rearrangement joins TRBV19 to TRBJ2-1, with D tentatively TRBD2 (6 bases). Per the germline V gene, CDR1 is LNHDA and CDR2 is SQIVND (reference sequence). The CDR3 length is 15 residues. The V and J ends lost 7 bases and 3 bases respectively, with 16 bases between them. The DNA of the CDR3 is TGTGCCAGTACCGCACTAGCAGAGAACTACAATGAGCAGTTCTTC. Its protein is CASTALAENYNEQFF.

This clonotype was counted ten times or more. This chain links TRBV7-2 with TRBJ1-2; unclear D gene. V was pared by 6 bases and J by 8 bases, with 13 bases between. Germline V gene sequence: CDR1 SGHTA, CDR2 FQGNSA. The CDR3 sequence is 12 residues long. CDR3 sequence reads: CASRPSWGGYTF. DNA of the CDR3: TGTGCCAGCAGGCCGTCCTGGGGAGGCTACACCTTC. Drawing the rest from reference TRBV7-2 and TRBJ1-2, the complete variable domain is GAGVSQSPSNKVTEKGKDVELRCDPISGHTALYWYRQSLGQGLEFLIYFQGNSAPDKSGLPSDRFSAERTGGSVSTLTIQRTQQEDSAVYLCASRPSWGGYTFGSGTRLTVV.

The table lists this clonotype with a count of one. The chain has TRBV9 and TRBJ1-2; D ambiguous. The CDR3 runs 15 residues. Deletions cut 0 bases from V and 7 bases from J, with 16 bases between. The germline CDR1 and CDR2 sequences are SGDLS and YYNGEE. The chain's CDR3 is CASSVDTSGIGGYTF. The CDR3 DNA reads TGTGCCAGCAGCGTAGATACATCGGGAATTGGTGGCTACACCTTC.

The chain recombines TRBV6-5 with TRBJ2-7; D not certain. With 0 bases removed from V and 5 bases from J, the gap between germline ends came to 11 bases. This CDR3 has 14 residues. Germline-derived CDR1 and CDR2 are MNHEY and SVGAGI. CDR3 in amino acids: CASSYSNPDDEQYF. CDR3 DNA sequence: TGTGCCAGCAGTTACTCAAACCCTGATGACGAGCAGTACTTC.

In this sample, this clonotype turned up many times. This chain joins TRBV28 and TRBJ2-7, with D perhaps matching TRBD2 (5 bases). V shed 5 bases and J shed 6 bases, with 17 bases lying between them. The V gene's germline CDR1 is MDHEN and CDR2 SYDVKM. CDR3 length: 14 amino acids. The CDR3 nucleotides are TGTGCCAGCAGTCCAGGTTCTCGGCGGGTCGAGCAGTACTTC. Its protein is CASSPGSRRVEQYF.